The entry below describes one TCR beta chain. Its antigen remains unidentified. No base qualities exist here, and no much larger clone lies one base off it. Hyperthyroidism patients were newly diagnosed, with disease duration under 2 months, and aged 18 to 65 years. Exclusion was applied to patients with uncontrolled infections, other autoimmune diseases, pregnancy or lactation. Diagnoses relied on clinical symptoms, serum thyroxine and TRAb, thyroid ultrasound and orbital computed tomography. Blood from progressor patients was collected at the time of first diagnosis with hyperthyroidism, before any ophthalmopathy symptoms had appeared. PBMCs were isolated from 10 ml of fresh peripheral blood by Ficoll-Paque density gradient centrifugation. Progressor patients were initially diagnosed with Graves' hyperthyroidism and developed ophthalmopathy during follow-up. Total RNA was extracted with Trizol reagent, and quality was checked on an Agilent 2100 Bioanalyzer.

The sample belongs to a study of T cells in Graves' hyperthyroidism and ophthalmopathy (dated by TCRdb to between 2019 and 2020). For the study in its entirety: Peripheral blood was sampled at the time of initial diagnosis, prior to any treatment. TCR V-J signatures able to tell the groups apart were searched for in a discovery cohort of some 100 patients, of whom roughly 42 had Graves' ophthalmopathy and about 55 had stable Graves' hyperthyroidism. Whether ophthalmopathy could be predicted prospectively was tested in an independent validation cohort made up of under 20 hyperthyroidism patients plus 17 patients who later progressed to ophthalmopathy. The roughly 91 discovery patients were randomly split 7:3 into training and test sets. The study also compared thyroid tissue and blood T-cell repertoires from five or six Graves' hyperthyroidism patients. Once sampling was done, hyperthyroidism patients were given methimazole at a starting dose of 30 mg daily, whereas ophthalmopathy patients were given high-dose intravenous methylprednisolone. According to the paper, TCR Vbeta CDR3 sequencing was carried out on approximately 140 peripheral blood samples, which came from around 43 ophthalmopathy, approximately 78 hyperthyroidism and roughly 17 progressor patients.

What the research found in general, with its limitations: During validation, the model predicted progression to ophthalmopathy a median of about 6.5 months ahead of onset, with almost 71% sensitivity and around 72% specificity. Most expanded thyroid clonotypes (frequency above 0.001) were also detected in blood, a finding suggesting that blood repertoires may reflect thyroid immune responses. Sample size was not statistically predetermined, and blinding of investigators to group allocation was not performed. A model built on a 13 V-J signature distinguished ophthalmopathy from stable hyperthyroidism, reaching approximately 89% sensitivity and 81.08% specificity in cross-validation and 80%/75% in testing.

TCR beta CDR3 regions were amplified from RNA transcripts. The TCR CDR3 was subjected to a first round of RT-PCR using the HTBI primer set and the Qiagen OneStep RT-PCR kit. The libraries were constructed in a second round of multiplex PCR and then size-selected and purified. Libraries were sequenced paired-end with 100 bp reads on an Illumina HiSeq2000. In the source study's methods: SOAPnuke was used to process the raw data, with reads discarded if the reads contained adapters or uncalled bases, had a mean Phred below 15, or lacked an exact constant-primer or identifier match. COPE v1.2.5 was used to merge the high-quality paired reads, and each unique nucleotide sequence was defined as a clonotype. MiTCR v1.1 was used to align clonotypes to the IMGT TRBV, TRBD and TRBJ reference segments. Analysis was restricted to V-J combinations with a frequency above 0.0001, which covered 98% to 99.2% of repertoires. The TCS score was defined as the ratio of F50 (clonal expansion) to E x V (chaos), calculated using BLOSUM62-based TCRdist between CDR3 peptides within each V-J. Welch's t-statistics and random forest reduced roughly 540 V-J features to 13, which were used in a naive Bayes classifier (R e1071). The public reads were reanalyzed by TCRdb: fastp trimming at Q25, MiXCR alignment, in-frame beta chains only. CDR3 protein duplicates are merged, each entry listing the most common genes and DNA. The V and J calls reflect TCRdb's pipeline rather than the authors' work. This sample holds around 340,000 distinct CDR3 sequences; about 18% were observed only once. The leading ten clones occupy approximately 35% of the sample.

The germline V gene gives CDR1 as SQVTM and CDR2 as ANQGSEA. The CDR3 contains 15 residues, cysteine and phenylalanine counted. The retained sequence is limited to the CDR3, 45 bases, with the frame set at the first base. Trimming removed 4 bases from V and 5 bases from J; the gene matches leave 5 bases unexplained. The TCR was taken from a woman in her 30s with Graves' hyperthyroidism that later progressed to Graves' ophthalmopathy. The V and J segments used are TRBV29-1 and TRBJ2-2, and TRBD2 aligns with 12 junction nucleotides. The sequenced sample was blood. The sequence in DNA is TGCAGCGTTGGACCCGGACTAGCGGGAACCGGGGAGCTGTTTTTT. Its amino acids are CSVGPGLAGTGELFF.